Sequencing of this T cell receptor (beta chain) was carried out in a study of blood T cell repertoires in COVID-19 (TCRdb year 2020). Context from the whole study: Samples from collaborators originated in the United States, Italy and Spain and spanned both the acute and convalescent phases of COVID-19. The material from the prospective study consisted of cDNA or gDNA derived from T cells, B-cell-depleted T cells, or PBMCs. The dataset comprised deeply sampled blood TCRbeta repertoires from subjects exposed to, actively infected with, or recovered from COVID-19. The repertoires were made available in a free public database intended to serve as a resource for research on the immune response to SARS-CoV-2. Samples came from the ongoing ImmuneRACE study (first 160 participants) plus 1,254 subjects from 6 global collaborators. The sample metadata nearly always contained a de-identified subject ID, COVID-19 status, age in years and sex. Where available, HLA class I and class II types were taken from metadata supplied by the sample provider and were not determined by assay-based typing. Results the study describes overall, beyond this receptor: The quantity of clinical and demographic metadata differed by source and by participant and was supplied without curation.

Deletion took 8 bases off V and 0 bases off J, with a span of 17 bases between the germline ends. Sequences MDHEN (CDR1) and SYDVKM (CDR2) are obtained from the germline V gene. The CDR3 runs 17 residues from the cysteine to the phenylalanine. Only the CDR3 DNA stays, 51 bases, in frame from base 1. Samples from volunteer blood donors who had recovered from COVID-19 were contributed by a second Seattle source. The collaborating institutions used their own protocols to collect whole blood in K2EDTA tubes. For TCRbeta analysis, collaborators shipped samples as frozen whole blood, isolated PBMCs, or DNA extracted from either of those sample types. TCRbeta CDR3 regions were amplified from genomic DNA by means of the immunoSEQ Assay, a bias-controlled multiplex PCR. Per the original workflow: The number of nucleated cells in each sample was estimated from the amplification of reference gene primers within the assay. To quantify the absolute abundance of each unique TCRbeta CDR3 rearrangement, sequence reads were collapsed and filtered. For each sample, productive Simpson clonality was calculated by taking the square root of Simpson's diversity index across productive rearrangements. TCRdb mirrors the immuneACCESS table, restricted to in-frame sequences. Some clones are absent from its copies; in checked studies, under half trace to an unresolved V gene, and the reason for the others is unknown. V and J calls and clone size are given by that table; D and trimming were obtained from the DNA. Recorded for this sample are about 250,000 clones; roughly 89% of them occurred a single time. Jointly, the top ten make up approximately 4.6% of the sample.

The table lists this clone with a count of one. Its target antigen remains unknown. No much larger clone exists at a distance of one base, and base qualities are not known. This clonotype was obtained from a woman in her thirties or forties who had recovered from COVID-19. Sequenced sample: peripheral blood. The rearrangement combines TRBV28 with TRBJ1-6, with a tentative D gene TRBD1 over 5 matching bases. Read as DNA, the sequence is TGTGCCAGCTTAGGAGGGGAAGGGAGCTCCTATAATTCACCCCTCCACTTT. Its protein is CASLGGEGSSYNSPLHF. The variable domain in full, with residues beyond the CDR3 obtained from the reference TRBV28 and TRBJ1-6 genes, is DVKVTQSSRYLVKRTGEKVFLECVQDMDHENMFWYRQDPGLGLRLIYFSYDVKMKEKGDIPEGYSVSREKKERFSLILESASTNQTSMYLCASLGGEGSSYNSPLHFGNGTRLTVT.